A single sample gave rise to the 14 T cell receptor beta chains below, sequenced in a study of cytomegalovirus exposure and HLA in healthy donors. A multiplex PCR was run with 60 Vbeta primers and 13 Jbeta primers. The repertoire was sequenced with immunoSEQ multiplex PCR; TCRdb's copy has only in-frame clones and lacks some. This sample has 150,000 to 200,000 clones, with about 75% found just once. Sequencing was done on a sample of PBMCs. The receptors come from a man aged 45-65 years in good health and CMV-seropositive.

The rearrangement uses TRBV29-1 and TRBJ2-7; D is unresolved. The ends were cut back, 3 bases at V and 3 bases at J, with 12 bases in the middle. CDR1 and CDR2 from the germline V gene are SQVTM and ANQGSEA. This CDR3 spans 13 amino acids. The CDR3 region is CSVESGSDYEQYF. The CDR3 DNA is TGCAGCGTTGAGTCAGGCTCCGACTACGAGCAGTACTTC.

The chain joins TRBV4-1 to TRBJ1-5; D gene ambiguous. CDR3 length equals 15 residues. The germline V gene encodes CDR1 MGHRA and CDR2 YSYEKL. Between the trimmed V and J ends, which lost 8 bases and 1 base, there was a span of 15 bases. The CDR3 spells CASGLEERSNQPQHF. The CDR3 nucleotides read TGCGCCAGCGGACTTGAGGAGAGGAGCAATCAGCCCCAGCATTTT.

This chain links TRBV5-8 with TRBJ1-5, with 8 positions matching TRBD1. V dropped 5 bases and J dropped 3; count of bases not matched to a gene: 10. From germline, CDR1 is SGHTS and CDR2 YDEGEE. CDR3 length: 16 amino acids. CDR3 sequence (DNA): TGTGCCAGCAGGCAAAGGGACAGGAGCCCCAATCAGCCCCAGCATTTT. It yields the protein CASRQRDRSPNQPQHF.

V usage is TRBV4-1 and J usage is TRBJ1-5, with D possibly being TRBD1 (5 bases). From germline, CDR1 is MGHRA and CDR2 YSYEKL. The V end was cut by 0 bases, the J end by 4 bases, with 10 bases between. The CDR3 sequence is 15 residues long. DNA of the CDR3: TGCGCCAGCAGCCAAGAAGGAGGGGTTAATCAGCCCCAGCATTTT. This encodes CASSQEGGVNQPQHF.

This clone occurred once. The chain couples TRBV6-1 to TRBJ1-2; 9 bases map to TRBD1. This CDR3 is 15 amino acids long. With V trimmed by 6 bases and J by 0 bases, 5 bases remained unmatched. Germline V gene sequence: CDR1 MNHNS, CDR2 SASEGT. The CDR3 DNA reads as TGTGCCAGCAGGGACCGGGACAGGGCTAACTATGGCTACACCTTC. The encoded protein is CASRDRDRANYGYTF.

J is TRBJ2-3 and V is TRBV5-1, with 9 bases identical to TRBD1. This CDR3 spans 14 amino acids. Germline trimming cut 5 bases from V and 3 bases from J; bases unmatched to any gene: 4. Germline CDR1 SGHRS, CDR2 YFSETQ. CDR3 residues: CASRPGTGTDTQYF. The CDR3 DNA follows: TGCGCCAGCAGACCCGGGACAGGGACAGATACGCAGTATTTT.

This clone was counted only a few times. The chain couples TRBV4-3 to TRBJ2-1, with D possibly being TRBD2 (7 bases). Deletions cut 0 bases from V and 3 bases from J, with 12 bases between. The CDR3 contains 16 residues. The germline V gene encodes CDR1 LGHNA and CDR2 YSLEER. The CDR3 is CASSQEAGALYNEQFF. The CDR3 DNA reads as TGCGCCAGCAGCCAAGAGGCGGGGGCCCTCTACAATGAGCAGTTCTTC.

This chain links TRBV18 with TRBJ2-1, with TRBD1 as a possible D gene (6 bases). The germline V gene encodes CDR1 KGHSH and CDR2 LQKENI. The CDR3 contains 15 residues. The V gene lost 1 base and the J gene lost 4 bases, with 11 bases spanning the gap. The CDR3 spells CASSPQTRGYNEQFF. The CDR3 DNA reads as TGTGCCAGCTCACCACAAACTAGGGGGTACAATGAGCAGTTCTTC.

The chain employs TRBV21-1 and TRBJ2-7; no DNA check was done on the table's D call, TRBD1. TRBV21-1 is marked as a pseudogene. This CDR3 has 16 amino acids. The CDR3 region is CASSNFFYRGLYEQYV. CDR3 DNA sequence: TGTGCCAGCAGCAACTTTTTCTACAGGGGGCTCTACGAGCAGTACGTC.

The chain employs TRBV28 and TRBJ2-7; weak D call: TRBD2 (6 bases). The CDR3 is made up of 15 amino acids. V lost 5 bases and J 2 bases, leaving 16 bases between the germline ends. Germline V gene data show CDR1 as MDHEN and CDR2 as SYDVKM. The CDR3 DNA is TGTGCCAGCAGTACAGACCGGGACTCAACCTACGAGCAGTACTTC. Protein: CASSTDRDSTYEQYF.

The chain uses TRBV7-9 and TRBJ2-1, with 11 bases aligning to TRBD1. Germline CDR1 is SEHNR and CDR2 is FQNEAQ (reference sequence). The CDR3 has 16 residues. Unmatched junction bases numbered 8, after V lost 2 bases and J lost 8 bases. In nucleotides, the CDR3 is TGTGCCAGCAGCTTACCCCGGACAGGGGGCAGGGATGAGCAGTTCTTC. This gives the protein CASSLPRTGGRDEQFF.

This clone was picked up a small number of times. The chain uses TRBV30 and TRBJ1-2, with 11 nucleotides matching TRBD1. With V trimmed by 4 bases and J by 6 bases, 13 bases remained unmatched. The CDR3 extends over 16 amino acids. The germline CDR1 and CDR2 sequences are GTSNPN and SVGIG (reference sequence). The CDR3 region is CAWIPPLGTGGHGYTF. CDR3 in DNA: TGTGCCTGGATACCTCCCCTAGGGACAGGGGGACATGGCTACACCTTC.

This clone showed up just a few times. The chain combines TRBV5-1 with TRBJ2-3; TRBD2 agrees at 8 bases. After removal of 7 bases from V and 3 bases from J, the junction contained 7 bases not matched to a gene. The CDR3 spans 14 residues. Looked up from germline, CDR1 is SGHRS and CDR2 is YFSETQ. The CDR3 reads CASFLRGETDTQYF. CDR3 coding DNA: TGCGCCAGCTTCTTGCGGGGGGAAACAGATACGCAGTATTTT.

V usage is TRBV21-1 and J usage is TRBJ2-7; the table's D call of TRBD2 was not tested on the DNA. TRBV21-1 has pseudogene status. The CDR3 is 13 amino acids. The CDR3 DNA follows: TGTGCCAGCAGCAAAAATATAACCTACGAGCAGTACTTC. This codes for CASSKNITYEQYF.